This note documents a single T cell receptor beta chain sequence. Its antigen remains unknown. The entry originates in a study of T cell responses to AZD1222 COVID-19 vaccine. The study's findings and limits: Among those given AZD1222, only 5 to 7 were seropositive at baseline. The study reported that nearly half of spike-specific TCRs target unmutated variant regions. Spike-specific TCR breadth and depth rose after two AZD1222 doses. A mostly white British donor set with more females was recruited, and clonal diversity was possibly underestimated.

The assay was immunoSEQ multiplex PCR, and TCRdb's table has in-frame clones only and misses some. In the table there are approximately 100,000 clones, about 91% of which are singletons. Per germline, CDR1 MNHEY and CDR2 SMNVEV (reference sequence). Deletions cut 1 base from V and 8 bases from J, with 12 bases between. The CDR3 runs to 15 residues. The source material was peripheral blood, sampled on day 0 of AZD1222 vaccination. This sequence was found in an adult in good health. The V gene is TRBV27, the J gene TRBJ1-6, with D possibly being TRBD1 (6 bases). The CDR3 DNA reads as TGTGCCAGCAGTTTATACGGGACACCGCATTCACCCCTCCACTTT. Translating gives CASSLYGTPHSPLHF.